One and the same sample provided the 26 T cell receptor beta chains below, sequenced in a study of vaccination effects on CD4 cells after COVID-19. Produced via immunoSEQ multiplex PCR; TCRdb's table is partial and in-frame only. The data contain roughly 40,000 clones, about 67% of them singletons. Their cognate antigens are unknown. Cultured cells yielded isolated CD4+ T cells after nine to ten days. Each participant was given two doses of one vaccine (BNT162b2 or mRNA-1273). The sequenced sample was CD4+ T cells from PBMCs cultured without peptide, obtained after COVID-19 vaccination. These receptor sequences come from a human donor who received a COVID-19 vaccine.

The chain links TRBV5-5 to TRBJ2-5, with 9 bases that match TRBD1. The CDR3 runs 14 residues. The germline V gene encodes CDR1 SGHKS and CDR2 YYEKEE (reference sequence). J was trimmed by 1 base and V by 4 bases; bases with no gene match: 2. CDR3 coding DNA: TGTGCCAGCAGCCCGGGACAGGGCCAAGAGACCCAGTACTTC. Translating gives CASSPGQGQETQYF.

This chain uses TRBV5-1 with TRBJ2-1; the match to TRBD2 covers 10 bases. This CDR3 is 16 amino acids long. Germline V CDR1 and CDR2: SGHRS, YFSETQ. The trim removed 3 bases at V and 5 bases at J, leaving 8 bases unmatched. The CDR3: CASSSTGLASNNEQFF. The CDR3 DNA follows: TGCGCCAGCAGCTCGACGGGACTAGCGTCGAACAATGAGCAGTTCTTC.

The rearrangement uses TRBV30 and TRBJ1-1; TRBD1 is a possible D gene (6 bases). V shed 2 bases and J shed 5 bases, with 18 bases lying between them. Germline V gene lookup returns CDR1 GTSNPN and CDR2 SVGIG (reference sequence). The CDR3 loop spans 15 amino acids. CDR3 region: CAWSKAGAGYTEAFF. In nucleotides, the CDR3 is TGTGCCTGGAGTAAAGCGGGGGCAGGATATACTGAAGCTTTCTTT.

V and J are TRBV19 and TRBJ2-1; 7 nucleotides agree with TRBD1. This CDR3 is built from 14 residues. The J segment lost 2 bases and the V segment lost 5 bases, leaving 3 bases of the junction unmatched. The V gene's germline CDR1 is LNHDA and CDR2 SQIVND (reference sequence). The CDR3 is CASSLGTAYNEQFF. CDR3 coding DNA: TGTGCCAGTAGTCTCGGGACAGCCTACAATGAGCAGTTCTTC.

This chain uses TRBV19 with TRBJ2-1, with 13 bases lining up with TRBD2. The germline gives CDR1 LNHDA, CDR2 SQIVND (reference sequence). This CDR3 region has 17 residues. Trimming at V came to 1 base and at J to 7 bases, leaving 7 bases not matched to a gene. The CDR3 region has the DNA TGTGCCAGTAGTATAGGCCCACTAGCGGGGGGGAGAAATGAGCAGTTCTTC. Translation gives CASSIGPLAGGRNEQFF. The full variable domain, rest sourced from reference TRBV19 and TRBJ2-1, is DGGITQSPKYLFRKEGQNVTLSCEQNLNHDAMYWYRQDPGQGLRLIYYSQIVNDFQKGDIAEGYSVSREKKESFPLTVTSAQKNPTAFYLCASSIGPLAGGRNEQFFGPGTRLTVL.

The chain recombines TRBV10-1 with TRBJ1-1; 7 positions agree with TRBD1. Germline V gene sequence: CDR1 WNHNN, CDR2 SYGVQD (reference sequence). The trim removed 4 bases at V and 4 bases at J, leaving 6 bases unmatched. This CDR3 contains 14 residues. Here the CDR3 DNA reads TGCGCCAGCAGTGCAACCAGGGGGTCCACTGAAGCTTTCTTT. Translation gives CASSATRGSTEAFF.

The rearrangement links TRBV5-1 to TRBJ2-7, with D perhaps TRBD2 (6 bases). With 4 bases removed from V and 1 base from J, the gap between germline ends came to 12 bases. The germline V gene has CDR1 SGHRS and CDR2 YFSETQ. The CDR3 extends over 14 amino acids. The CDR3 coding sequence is TGCGCCAGCAGCCAGGGTGGGGGGTCCTACGAGCAGTACTTC. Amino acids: CASSQGGGSYEQYF.

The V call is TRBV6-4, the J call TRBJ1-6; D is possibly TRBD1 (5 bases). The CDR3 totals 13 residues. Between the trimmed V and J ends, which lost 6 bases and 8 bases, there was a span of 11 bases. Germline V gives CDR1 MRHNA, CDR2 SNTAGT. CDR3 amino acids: CASRPGGDSPLHF. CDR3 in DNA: TGTGCCAGCAGGCCGGGGGGGGATTCACCCCTCCACTTT.

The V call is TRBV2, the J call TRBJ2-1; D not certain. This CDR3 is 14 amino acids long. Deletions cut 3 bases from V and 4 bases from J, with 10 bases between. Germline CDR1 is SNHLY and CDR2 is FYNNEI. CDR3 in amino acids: CASSDVISYNEQFF. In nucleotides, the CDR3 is TGTGCCAGCAGTGATGTCATCTCTTACAATGAGCAGTTCTTC.

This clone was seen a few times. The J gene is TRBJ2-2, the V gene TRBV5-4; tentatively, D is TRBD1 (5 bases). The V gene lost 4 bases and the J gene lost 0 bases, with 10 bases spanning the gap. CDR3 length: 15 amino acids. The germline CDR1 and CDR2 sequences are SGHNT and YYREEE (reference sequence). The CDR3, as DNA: TGTGCCAGCAGCATTTCACAGGCGAACACCGGGGAGCTGTTTTTT. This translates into CASSISQANTGELFF.

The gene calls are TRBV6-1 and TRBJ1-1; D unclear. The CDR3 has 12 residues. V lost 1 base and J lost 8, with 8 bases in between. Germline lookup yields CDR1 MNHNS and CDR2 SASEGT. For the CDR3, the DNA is TGTGCCAGCAGTGAAGTTTTGGGGGAAGCTTTCTTT. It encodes CASSEVLGEAFF.

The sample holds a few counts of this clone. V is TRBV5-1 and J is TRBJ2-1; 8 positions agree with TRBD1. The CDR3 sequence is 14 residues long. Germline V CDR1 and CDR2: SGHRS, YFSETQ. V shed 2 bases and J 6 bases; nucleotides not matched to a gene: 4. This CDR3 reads CASSFGQGANEQFF. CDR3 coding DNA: TGCGCCAGCAGCTTTGGTCAGGGGGCCAATGAGCAGTTCTTC.

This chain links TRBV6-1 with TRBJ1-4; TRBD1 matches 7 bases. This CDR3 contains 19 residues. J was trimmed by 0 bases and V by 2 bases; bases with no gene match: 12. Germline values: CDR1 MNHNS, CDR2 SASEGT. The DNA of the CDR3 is TGTGCCAGCAGTGAACCGGACAGGTGGGGATTTACAACTAATGAAAAACTGTTTTTT. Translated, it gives CASSEPDRWGFTTNEKLFF.

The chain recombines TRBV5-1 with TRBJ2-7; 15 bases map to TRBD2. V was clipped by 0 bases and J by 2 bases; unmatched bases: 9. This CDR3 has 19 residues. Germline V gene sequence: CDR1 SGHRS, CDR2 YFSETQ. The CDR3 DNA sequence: TGCGCCAGCAGCTTGGCTCGGATGGGACTAGCGGGAGGAACCTACGAGCAGTACTTC. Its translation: CASSLARMGLAGGTYEQYF.

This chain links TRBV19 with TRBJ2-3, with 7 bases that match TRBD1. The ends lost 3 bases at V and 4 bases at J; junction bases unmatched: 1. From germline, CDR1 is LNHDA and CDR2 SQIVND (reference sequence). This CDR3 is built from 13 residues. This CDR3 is CASSMQGADTQYF. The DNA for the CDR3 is TGTGCCAGTAGTATGCAGGGGGCAGATACGCAGTATTTT.

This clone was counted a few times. CDR3 region: CASSPGTDLSGYTF. CDR3 nucleotide sequence: TGTGCCAGCTCACCAGGGACAGACCTATCTGGCTACACCTTC. J is TRBJ1-2 and V is TRBV18; 7 bases align to TRBD1. The CDR3 has 14 amino acids. V trimming: 2 bases; J trimming: 7 bases; junction bases outside the gene matches: 7. Germline loops: CDR1 KGHSH, CDR2 LQKENI.

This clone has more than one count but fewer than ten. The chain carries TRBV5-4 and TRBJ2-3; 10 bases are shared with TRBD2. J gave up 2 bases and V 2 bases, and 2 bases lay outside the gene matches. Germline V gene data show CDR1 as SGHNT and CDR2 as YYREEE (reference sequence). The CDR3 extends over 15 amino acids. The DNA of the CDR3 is TGTGCCAGCAGCTTAGGACTAGCGGCCACAGATACGCAGTATTTT. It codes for CASSLGLAATDTQYF.

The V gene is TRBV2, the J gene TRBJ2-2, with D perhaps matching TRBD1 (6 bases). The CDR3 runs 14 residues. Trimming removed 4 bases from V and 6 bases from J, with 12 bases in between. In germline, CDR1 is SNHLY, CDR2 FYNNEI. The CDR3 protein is CASSAGAVAGELFF. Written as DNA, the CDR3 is TGTGCCAGCAGTGCAGGGGCGGTGGCCGGGGAGCTGTTTTTT.

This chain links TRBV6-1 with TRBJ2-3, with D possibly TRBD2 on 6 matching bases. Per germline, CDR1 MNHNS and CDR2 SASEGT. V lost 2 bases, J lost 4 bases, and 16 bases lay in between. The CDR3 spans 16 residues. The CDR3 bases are TGTGCCAGCAGTGAAAGAACTCACTCGGGGGCAGATACGCAGTATTTT. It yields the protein CASSERTHSGADTQYF.

In nucleotides, the CDR3 is TGTGCCAGCAGTCAGCCTCCTAGTAATTTTCAGTTCTTC. Protein sequence: CASSQPPSNFQFF. The chain is built from TRBV6-2 or TRBV6-3 and TRBJ2-1; no clear D. Germline V gene lookup returns CDR1 MNHEY and CDR2 SVGEGT. V shed 5 bases and J shed 13 bases, with 18 bases lying between them. The CDR3 is 13 residues long.

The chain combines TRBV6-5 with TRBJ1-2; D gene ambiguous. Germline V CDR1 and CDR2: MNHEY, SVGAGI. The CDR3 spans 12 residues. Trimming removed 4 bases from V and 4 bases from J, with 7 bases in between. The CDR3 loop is CASSSGFYGYTF. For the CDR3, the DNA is TGTGCCAGCAGTTCCGGATTCTATGGCTACACCTTC.

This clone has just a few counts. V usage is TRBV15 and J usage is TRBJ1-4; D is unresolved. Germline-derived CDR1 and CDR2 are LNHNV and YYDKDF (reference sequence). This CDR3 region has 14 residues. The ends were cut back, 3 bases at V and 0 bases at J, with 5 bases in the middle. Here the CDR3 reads CATSRASTNEKLFF. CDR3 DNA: TGTGCCACCAGCAGGGCCTCAACTAATGAAAAACTGTTTTTT.

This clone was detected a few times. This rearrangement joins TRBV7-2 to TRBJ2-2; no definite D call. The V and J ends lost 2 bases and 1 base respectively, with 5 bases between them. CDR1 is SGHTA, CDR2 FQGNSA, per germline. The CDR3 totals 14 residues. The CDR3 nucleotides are TGTGCCAGCAGCTTACGCAGGAACACCGGGGAGCTGTTTTTT. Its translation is CASSLRRNTGELFF. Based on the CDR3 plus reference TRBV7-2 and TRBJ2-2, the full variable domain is GAGVSQSPSNKVTEKGKDVELRCDPISGHTALYWYRQSLGQGLEFLIYFQGNSAPDKSGLPSDRFSAERTGGSVSTLTIQRTQQEDSAVYLCASSLRRNTGELFFGEGSRLTVL.

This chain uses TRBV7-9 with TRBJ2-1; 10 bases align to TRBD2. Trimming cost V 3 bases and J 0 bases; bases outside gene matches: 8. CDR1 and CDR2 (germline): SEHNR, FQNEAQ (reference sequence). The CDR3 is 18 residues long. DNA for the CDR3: TGTGCCAGCAGCTTGCGTCCTCGACTAGCGGGCTCCTACAATGAGCAGTTCTTC. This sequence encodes CASSLRPRLAGSYNEQFF.

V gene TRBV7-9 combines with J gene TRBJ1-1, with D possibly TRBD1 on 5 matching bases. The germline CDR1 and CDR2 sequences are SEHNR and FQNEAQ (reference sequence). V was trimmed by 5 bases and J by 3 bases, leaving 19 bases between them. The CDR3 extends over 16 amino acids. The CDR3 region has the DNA TGTGCCAGCAGCAGGGGCCGTGCGCCCGTGGACACTGAAGCTTTCTTT. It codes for CASSRGRAPVDTEAFF. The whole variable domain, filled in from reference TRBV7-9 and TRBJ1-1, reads DTGVSQNPRHKITKRGQNVTFRCDPISEHNRLYWYRQTLGQGPEFLTYFQNEAQLEKSRLLSDRFSAERPKGSFSTLEIQRTEQGDSAMYLCASSRGRAPVDTEAFFGQGTRLTVV.

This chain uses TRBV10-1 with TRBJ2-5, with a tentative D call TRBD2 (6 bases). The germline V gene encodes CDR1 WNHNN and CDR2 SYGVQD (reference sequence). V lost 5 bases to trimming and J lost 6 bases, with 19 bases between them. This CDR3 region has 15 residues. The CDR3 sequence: CASSTDGGTRKTQYF. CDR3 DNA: TGCGCCAGCAGTACCGACGGCGGGACGAGAAAGACCCAGTACTTC.